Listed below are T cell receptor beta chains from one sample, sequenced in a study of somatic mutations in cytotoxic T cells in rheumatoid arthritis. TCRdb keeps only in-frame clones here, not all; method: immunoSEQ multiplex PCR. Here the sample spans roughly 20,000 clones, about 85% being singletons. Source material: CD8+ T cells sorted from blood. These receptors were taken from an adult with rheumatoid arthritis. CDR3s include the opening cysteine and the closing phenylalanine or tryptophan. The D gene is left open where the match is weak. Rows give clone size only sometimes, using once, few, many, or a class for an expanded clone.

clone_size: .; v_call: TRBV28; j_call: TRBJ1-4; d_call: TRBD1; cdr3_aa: CASSLEDRGNEKLFF; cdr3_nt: TGTGCCAGCAGTTTAGAGGACAGGGGAAATGAAAAACTGTTTTTT
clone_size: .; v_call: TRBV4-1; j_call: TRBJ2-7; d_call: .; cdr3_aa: CASSNPGTLYEQYF; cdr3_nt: TGCGCCAGCAGCAACCCGGGAACCCTCTACGAGCAGTACTTC
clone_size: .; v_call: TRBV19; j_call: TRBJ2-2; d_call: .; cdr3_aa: CASSMVQNTGELFF; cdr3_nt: TGTGCCAGTAGTATGGTGCAGAACACCGGGGAGCTGTTTTTT
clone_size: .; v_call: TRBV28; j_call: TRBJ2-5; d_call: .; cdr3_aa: CASRRPGMETQYF; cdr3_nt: TGTGCCAGCCGCCGGCCAGGGATGGAGACCCAGTACTTC
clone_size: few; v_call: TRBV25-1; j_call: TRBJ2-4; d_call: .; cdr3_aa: CASSEQGTKNIQYF; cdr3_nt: TGTGCCAGCAGTGAGCAGGGGACCAAAAACATTCAGTACTTC
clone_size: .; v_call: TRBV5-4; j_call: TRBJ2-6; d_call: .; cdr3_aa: CASSLGSKVISGANVLTF; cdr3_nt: TGTGCCAGCAGCTTGGGATCAAAGGTGATCTCTGGGGCCAACGTCCTGACTTTC
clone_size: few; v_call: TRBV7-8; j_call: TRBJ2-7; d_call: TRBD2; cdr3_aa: CASSFQREGPHEQYF; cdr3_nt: TGTGCCAGCAGCTTCCAGCGGGAGGGCCCCCACGAGCAGTACTTC
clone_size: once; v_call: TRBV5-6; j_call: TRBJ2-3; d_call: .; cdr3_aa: CASSLGAPGGSTDTQYF; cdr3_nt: TGTGCCAGCAGCTTGGGGGCGCCGGGCGGGAGCACAGATACGCAGTATTTT
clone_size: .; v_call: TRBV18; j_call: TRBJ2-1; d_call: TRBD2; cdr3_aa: CASSPHLAGGYNEQFF; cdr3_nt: TGTGCCAGCTCACCCCATCTAGCGGGTGGGTACAATGAGCAGTTCTTC
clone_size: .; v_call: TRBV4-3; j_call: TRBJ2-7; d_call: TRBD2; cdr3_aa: CASRSSGSGEQYF; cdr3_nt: TGCGCCAGCAGGTCTAGCGGGAGTGGTGAGCAGTACTTC
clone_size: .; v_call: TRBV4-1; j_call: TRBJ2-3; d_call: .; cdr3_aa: CASSQDEWGADTQYF; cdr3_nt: TGCGCCAGCAGCCAAGATGAGTGGGGGGCGGATACGCAGTATTTT
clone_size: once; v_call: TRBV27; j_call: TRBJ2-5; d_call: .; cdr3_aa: CASSLAGRETQYF; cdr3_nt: TGTGCCAGCAGTTTAGCAGGGAGGGAGACCCAGTACTTC
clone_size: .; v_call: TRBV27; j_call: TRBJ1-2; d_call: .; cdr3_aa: CASSPRGNYGYTF; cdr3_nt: TGTGCCAGCAGTCCACGCGGCAACTATGGCTACACCTTC
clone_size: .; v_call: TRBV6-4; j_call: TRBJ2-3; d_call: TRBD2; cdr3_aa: CASSAGTSGTDTQYF; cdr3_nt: TGTGCCAGCAGTGCTGGGACTAGCGGCACAGATACGCAGTATTTT
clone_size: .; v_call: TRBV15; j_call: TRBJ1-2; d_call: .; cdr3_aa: CATSRVGRGANYGYTF; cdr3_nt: TGTGCCACCAGCAGAGTAGGACGTGGAGCTAACTATGGCTACACCTTC
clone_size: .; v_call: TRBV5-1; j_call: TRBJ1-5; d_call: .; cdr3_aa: CASSPTGNQPQHF; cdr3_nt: TGCGCCAGCAGCCCGACGGGAAATCAGCCCCAGCATTTT
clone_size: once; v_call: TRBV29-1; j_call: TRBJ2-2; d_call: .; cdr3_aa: CSLKFRTGELFF; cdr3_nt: TGCAGCCTCAAATTTCGGACCGGGGAGCTGTTTTTT
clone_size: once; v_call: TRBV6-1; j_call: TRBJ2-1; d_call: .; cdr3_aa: CASLGIYNEQFF; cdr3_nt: TGTGCCAGCTTGGGAATCTACAATGAGCAGTTCTTC
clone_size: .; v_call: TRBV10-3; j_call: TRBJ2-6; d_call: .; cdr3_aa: CAISELPSGANVLTF; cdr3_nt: TGTGCCATCAGTGAGTTGCCCTCTGGGGCCAACGTCCTGACTTTC
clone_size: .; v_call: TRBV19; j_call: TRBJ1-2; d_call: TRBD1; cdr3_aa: CASSMDRGYLKGYTF; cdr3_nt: TGTGCCAGTAGTATGGACAGGGGGTACCTTAAGGGCTACACCTTC
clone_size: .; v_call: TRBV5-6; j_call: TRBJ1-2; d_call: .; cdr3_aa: CASSLDRLPYGYTF; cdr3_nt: TGTGCCAGCAGCTTGGACAGGCTACCCTATGGCTACACCTTC
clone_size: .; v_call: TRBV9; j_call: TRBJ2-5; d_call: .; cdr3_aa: CASSEFRAEETQYF; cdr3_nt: TGTGCCAGCAGCGAGTTCCGAGCGGAAGAGACCCAGTACTTC
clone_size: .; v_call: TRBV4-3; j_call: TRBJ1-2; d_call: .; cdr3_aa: CASSQVDSSSYGYTF; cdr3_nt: TGCGCCAGCAGCCAAGTGGACAGCTCCTCTTATGGCTACACCTTC
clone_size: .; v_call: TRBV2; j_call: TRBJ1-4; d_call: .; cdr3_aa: CASSDQGREKLFF; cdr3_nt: TGTGCCAGCAGTGACCAGGGCCGAGAAAAACTGTTTTTT
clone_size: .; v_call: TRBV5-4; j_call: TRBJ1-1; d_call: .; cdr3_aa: CASSTRPRGVSEAFF; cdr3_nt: TGTGCCAGCAGCACTAGACCGAGGGGAGTCTCTGAAGCTTTCTTT
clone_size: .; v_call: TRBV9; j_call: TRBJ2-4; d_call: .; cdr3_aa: CASSVEGSGGKNIQYF; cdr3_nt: TGTGCCAGCAGCGTAGAGGGCTCCGGGGGCAAAAACATTCAGTACTTC
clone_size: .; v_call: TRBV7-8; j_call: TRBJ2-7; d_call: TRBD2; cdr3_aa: CASSLVSSGGSYEQYF; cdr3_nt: TGTGCCAGCAGCTTAGTTTCTAGCGGAGGCTCCTACGAGCAGTACTTC
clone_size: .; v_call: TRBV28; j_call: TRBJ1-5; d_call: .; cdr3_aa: CASGPVSAYDQPQHF; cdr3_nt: TGTGCCAGCGGGCCGGTTTCCGCTTACGATCAGCCCCAGCATTTT
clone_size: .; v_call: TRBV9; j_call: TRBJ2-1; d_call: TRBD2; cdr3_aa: CASSVGTSDFDEQFF; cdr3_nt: TGTGCCAGCAGCGTAGGGACTAGCGATTTCGATGAGCAGTTCTTC
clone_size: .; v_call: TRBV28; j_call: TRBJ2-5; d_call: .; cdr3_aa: CASSPRLQETQYF; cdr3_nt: TGTGCCAGCAGTCCACGACTCCAAGAGACCCAGTACTTC
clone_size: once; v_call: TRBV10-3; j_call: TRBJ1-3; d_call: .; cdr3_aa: CAISGDLDSSGNTIYF; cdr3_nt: TGTGCCATCAGTGGGGACCTCGACAGCTCTGGAAACACCATATATTTT
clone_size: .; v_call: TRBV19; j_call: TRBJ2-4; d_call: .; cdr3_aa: CASSIIQGEANIQYF; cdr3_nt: TGTGCCAGTAGTATTATTCAGGGGGAGGCAAACATTCAGTACTTC
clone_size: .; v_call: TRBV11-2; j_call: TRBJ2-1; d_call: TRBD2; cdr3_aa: CASSLELAGEQFF; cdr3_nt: TGTGCCAGCAGCTTAGAACTAGCGGGTGAGCAGTTCTTC
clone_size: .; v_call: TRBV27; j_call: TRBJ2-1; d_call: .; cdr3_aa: CASSPSRSSYNEQFF; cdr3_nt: TGTGCCAGCAGCCCTAGCAGGAGCTCCTACAATGAGCAGTTCTTC
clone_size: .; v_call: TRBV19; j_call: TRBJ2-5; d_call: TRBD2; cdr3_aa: CASTPGRGSSQETQYF; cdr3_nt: TGTGCCAGTACCCCCGGGAGGGGCTCAAGCCAAGAGACCCAGTACTTC
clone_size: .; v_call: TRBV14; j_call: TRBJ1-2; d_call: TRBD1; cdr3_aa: CASSQDNWAKGAGYTF; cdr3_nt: TGTGCCAGCAGCCAAGATAATTGGGCCAAGGGGGCTGGCTACACCTTC
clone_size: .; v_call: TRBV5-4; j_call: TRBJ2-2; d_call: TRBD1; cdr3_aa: CASSRGTGGNTGELFF; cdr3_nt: TGTGCCAGCAGCCGAGGGACAGGGGGCAACACCGGGGAGCTGTTTTTT
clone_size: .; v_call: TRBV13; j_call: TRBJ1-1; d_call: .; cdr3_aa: CASSLGSTEAFF; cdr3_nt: TGTGCCAGCAGCTTAGGGTCCACTGAAGCTTTCTTT
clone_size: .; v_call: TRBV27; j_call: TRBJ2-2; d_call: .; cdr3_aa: CASSRIGGELFF; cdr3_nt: TGTGCCAGCAGTAGAATAGGCGGGGAGCTGTTTTTT
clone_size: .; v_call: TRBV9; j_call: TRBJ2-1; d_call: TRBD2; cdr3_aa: CASSASGGYNEQFF; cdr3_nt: TGTGCCAGCAGCGCTAGCGGGGGTTACAATGAGCAGTTCTTC
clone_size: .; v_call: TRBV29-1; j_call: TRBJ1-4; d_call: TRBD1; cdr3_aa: CSVGVSGQVFF; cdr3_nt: TGCAGCGTTGGGGTATCGGGACAGGTGTTTTTT
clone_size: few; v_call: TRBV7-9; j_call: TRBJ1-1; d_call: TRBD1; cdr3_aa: CASSLYLGTGVEAFF; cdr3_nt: TGTGCCAGCAGCTTATACTTAGGAACAGGGGTTGAAGCTTTCTTT
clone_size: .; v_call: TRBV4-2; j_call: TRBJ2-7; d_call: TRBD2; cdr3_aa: CASSHGREGSYEQYF; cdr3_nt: TGTGCCAGCAGCCATGGACGGGAGGGGTCCTACGAGCAGTACTTC
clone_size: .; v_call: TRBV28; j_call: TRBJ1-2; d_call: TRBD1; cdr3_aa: CASSLHPGTGGGGYTF; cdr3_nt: TGTGCCAGCAGTTTACACCCCGGGACAGGGGGGGGTGGCTACACCTTC
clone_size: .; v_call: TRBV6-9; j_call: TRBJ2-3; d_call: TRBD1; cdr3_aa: CASRPGQFPDTQYF; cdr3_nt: TGTGCCAGCAGACCGGGACAGTTTCCAGATACGCAGTATTTT
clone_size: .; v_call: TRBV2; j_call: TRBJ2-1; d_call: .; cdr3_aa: CASSELSGVIYEQFF; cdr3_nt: TGTGCCAGCAGTGAATTATCGGGAGTTATCTATGAGCAGTTCTTC
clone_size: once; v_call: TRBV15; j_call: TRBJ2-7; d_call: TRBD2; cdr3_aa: CATASGRAYEQYF; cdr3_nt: TGTGCCACCGCTAGCGGGAGGGCCTACGAGCAGTACTTC
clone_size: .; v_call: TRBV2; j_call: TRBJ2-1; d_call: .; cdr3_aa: CASSPPRAYRRYKIF; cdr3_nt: TGTGCCAGCAGCCCCCCGAGGGCCTATCGCCGGTATAAGATCTTC
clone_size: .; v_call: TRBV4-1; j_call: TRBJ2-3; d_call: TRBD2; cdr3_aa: CASSQPSGGGSDTQYF; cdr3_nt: TGCGCCAGCAGCCAACCTAGCGGGGGGGGCTCAGATACGCAGTATTTT
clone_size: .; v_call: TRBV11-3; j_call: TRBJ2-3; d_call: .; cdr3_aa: CASSLDWELTDTQYF; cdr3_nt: TGTGCCAGCAGCTTAGACTGGGAACTCACAGATACGCAGTATTTT